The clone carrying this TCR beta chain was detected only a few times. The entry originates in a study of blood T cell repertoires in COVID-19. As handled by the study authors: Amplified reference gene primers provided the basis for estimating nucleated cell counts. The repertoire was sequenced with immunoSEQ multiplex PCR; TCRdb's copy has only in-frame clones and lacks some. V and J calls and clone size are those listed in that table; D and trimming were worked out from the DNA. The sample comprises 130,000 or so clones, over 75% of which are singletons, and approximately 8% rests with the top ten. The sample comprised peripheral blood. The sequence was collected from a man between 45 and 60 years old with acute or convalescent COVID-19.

CDR3 in amino acids: CASSDVAGQGNTIYF. Written as DNA, the CDR3 is TGTGCCAGCAGTGATGTTGCAGGACAGGGAAACACCATATATTTT. This chain links TRBV6-1 with TRBJ1-3; possible D gene TRBD1, 6 bases. Trimming took 3 bases from V and 4 from J, leaving 13 bases between them. Germline V gene data show CDR1 as MNHNS and CDR2 as SASEGT. There are 15 residues in the CDR3.